This T cell receptor (beta chain) comes out of a study of Ad26.COV2.S vaccination and SARS-CoV-2 variants (dated by TCRdb to the early 2020s). About the study as a whole: Vaccine-arm donors came from COV1001, a multicentre, randomized, double-blind, placebo-controlled phase I-IIa trial of Ad26.COV2.S in healthy adults. The TCR-sequenced set comprised approximately 32 samples: some 19 Ad26.COV2.S vaccine recipients, 5 placebo recipients and 8 SARS-CoV-2 convalescent individuals. Participants in the trial were split at random into five groups of five each, receiving low-dose or high-dose Ad26.COV2.S once or twice, or else placebo on both occasions. Ad26.COV2.S was administered intramuscularly at a dose of 5x10^10 or 1x10^11 viral particles, either as one shot or as two shots given 56 days apart. TCRbeta repertoire sequencing served as the tool for gauging how specific and how broad the SARS-CoV-2-reactive T cell receptors were following Ad26.COV2.S vaccination. Investigators remained blinded to trial group allocation during experiments and outcome assessment. Study-wide conclusions, independent of this receptor: Comparing responses between vaccine doses or regimens was not something the study was powered to do. Ad26.COV2.S recipients had higher spike-specific TCR breadth than placebo recipients (P = 0.0014). According to the authors, total T cell responses may have been underestimated by the TCR breadth and depth analyses. Vaccine and placebo recipients had similar non-spike TCR breadth, a finding consistent with the vaccine containing only spike. After vaccination, substantial breadth of spike-specific CD8+ and CD4+ T cell responses was reported.

This specimen's treatment or condition label, interpreted: 15 to 20 received Ad26.COV2.S at low or high dose, single or two shots; about 5 received placebo; per-sample allocation not given. For vaccine and placebo recipients, the sequenced repertoires came from samples collected on day 63 after the first injection. Cohort 1b enrolled about two dozen adults aged 18-55 years at a single site in Boston, USA, between 29 July and 7 August 2020. Ad26.COV2.S consisted of a replication-incompetent adenovirus type 26 vector by which a prefusion-stabilized SARS-CoV-2 spike protein from the original Wuhan strain was expressed. A word on this clone: Its antigen specificity is not known. The input lacks base qualities; no much larger clone sits a single base away.

TCRbeta CDR3 regions were sequenced with the immunoSEQ Assay. After extraction, genomic DNA underwent amplification by bias-controlled multiplex PCR, followed by high-throughput sequencing. Regarding the original processing steps: To quantify the absolute abundance of every unique TCRbeta CDR3 region, sequences were collapsed and filtered. T cell fraction was estimated by normalization of TCRbeta template counts to usable DNA, with usable DNA being measured through amplification of reference genes present in all nucleated cells. Repertoire TCRs were annotated as SARS-CoV-2-specific by exact matching of V gene, CDR3 amino acid sequence and J gene to a known reactive TCR set. The reference SARS-CoV-2 TCR set was obtained from MIRA and was filtered for enrichment in COVID-19-positive ImmuneCODE repertoires, whereby public or cross-reactive TCRs were removed. Based on the MIRA antigens, annotated TCRs were further analysed at the level of specific ORF or position within ORF. Breadth was defined as the number of annotated unique rearrangements divided by the total number of unique productive rearrangements, and depth was defined as the summed frequency of the annotated unique rearrangements. TCR breadth was compared between groups using two-sided Wilcoxon rank-sum tests. Here the immuneACCESS table is served through TCRdb, limited to in-frame sequences with V and J called. Missing clones are a known gap in these copies; in checked studies unresolved V genes cover under half, and the rest lacks a known reason. V and J calls plus clone size are reproduced from that table; the DNA served to infer D and trimming. This sample has 350,000 to 450,000 clones in its table, and roughly four fifths of those were observed once. The top ten clonotypes cover about 7.4% of the sample.

As encoded in the germline V gene, CDR1 is MRHNA while CDR2 is SNTAGT. Trimming at the junction amounts to 6 bases on V and 7 bases on J, and the germline ends lie 9 bases apart. The CDR3 has 12 amino acids, counting the end cysteine and phenylalanine. Kept here is only the CDR3 DNA, which spans 36 bases and is read in frame from base 1. Here the sequenced sample was peripheral blood, taken in a trial of Ad26.COV2.S vaccine versus placebo. The sequence was obtained from a person between 18 and 65 years old who received the Ad26.COV2.S COVID-19 vaccine or a placebo. The sequence joins TRBV6-4 to TRBJ1-4, with the D gene not confidently named. The CDR3 loop reads CASSARCEKLFF. The bases are TGTGCCAGCAGCGCACGATGTGAAAAACTGTTTTTT.